This TCR beta chain is drawn from a study of T cells in localized non-small cell lung cancer. Study-level findings and limits: Median detection of top 100 tumor clones in adjacent lung was about 60 clones.

V lost 7 bases to trimming and J lost 3 bases; unmatched junction nucleotides: 10. The CDR3 spans 16 residues. Per germline, CDR1 SGHNT and CDR2 YYREEE (reference sequence). Repertoires were generated with immunoSEQ multiplex PCR, while TCRdb's copy carries only in-frame clones and drops some. The sample carries approximately 80,000 clones, around 82% recorded once. A note on this clone: Its antigen is not known.

This chain joins TRBV5-4 and TRBJ2-2, with 9 bases matching TRBD2. The sample was peripheral blood, taken before any cancer treatment. The clonotype comes from a female donor over 55 with stage I lung adenocarcinoma. The CDR3 DNA reads TGTGCCAGCGGGACTAGCCGGGCGGGATACACCGGGGAGCTGTTTTTT. It encodes CASGTSRAGYTGELFF.